This T cell receptor (beta chain) was sequenced for a study of blood T cell repertoires in COVID-19. CDR1 and CDR2 (germline): KGHSH, LQKENI. This CDR3 region has 13 residues. V shed 5 bases, J shed 8 bases, and the junction held 4 bases outside the gene matches. Generated by immunoSEQ multiplex PCR, the TCRdb table keeps only in-frame clones and is missing some. The sample has 150,000 to 200,000 clones, 89% seen once. This clone was seen a few times. The sequence derives from a woman younger than 35 who had recovered from COVID-19. The chain uses TRBV18 and TRBJ2-4, with 9 nucleotides matching TRBD1. Sequenced: PBMCs or T cells enriched from blood (not recorded which). CDR3 bases: TGTGCCAGCTCAACACAGGGGGCGGACATTCAGTACTTC. This translates into CASSTQGADIQYF. Drawing the rest from reference TRBV18 and TRBJ2-4, the complete variable domain is NAGVMQNPRHLVRRRGQEARLRCSPMKGHSHVYWYRQLPEEGLKFMVYLQKENIIDESGMPKERFSAEFPKEGPSILRIQQVVRGDSAAYFCASSTQGADIQYFGAGTRLSVL.